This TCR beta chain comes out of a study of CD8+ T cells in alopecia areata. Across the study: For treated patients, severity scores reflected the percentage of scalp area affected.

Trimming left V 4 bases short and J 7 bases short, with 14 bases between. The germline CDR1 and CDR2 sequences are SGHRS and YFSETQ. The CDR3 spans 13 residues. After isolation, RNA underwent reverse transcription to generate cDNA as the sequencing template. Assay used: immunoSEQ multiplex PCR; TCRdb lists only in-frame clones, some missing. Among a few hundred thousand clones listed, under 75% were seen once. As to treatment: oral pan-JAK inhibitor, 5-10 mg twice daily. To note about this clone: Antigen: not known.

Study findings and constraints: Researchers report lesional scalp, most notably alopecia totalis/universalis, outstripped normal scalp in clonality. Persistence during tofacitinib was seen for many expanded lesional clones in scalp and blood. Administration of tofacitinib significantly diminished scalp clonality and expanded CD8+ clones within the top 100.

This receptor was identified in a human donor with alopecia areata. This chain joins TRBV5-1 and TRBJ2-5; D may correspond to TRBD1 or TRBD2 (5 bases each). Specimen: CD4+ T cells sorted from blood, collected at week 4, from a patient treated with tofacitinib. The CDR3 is CASSLDLRGTQYF. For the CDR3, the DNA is TGCGCCAGCAGCCTGGACCTGAGGGGGACCCAGTACTTC.